These 23 T cell receptor beta chains originate from one sample sequenced in a study of immune aging and cytomegalovirus after organ transplant. BD Rhapsody targeted mRNA and AbSeq chemistry was used for microwell cell capture and library preparation. TCRdb passed the single-cell sequencing reads through MiXCR, listing each CDR3 protein once. In the table there are tens of thousands of distinct CDR3 sequences, just over 35% of which are singletons. As for time point: five sample-tagged time points from pre-transplant (day -1) to day 368 post-transplant, pooled. Their recognized antigens are unknown. Sequenced here: CMV peptide-activated CD4+ and CD8+ T cells sorted from blood, sampled at five time points, pooled. As to subset: sorted CD8+CD137+ and CD4+CD154+ T cells after approximately 12 h CMV IE-1 peptide stimulation. These receptors were taken from a female donor who had a heart transplant and CMV viremia.

The sample holds a few counts of this clonotype. The likely explanation is a read error, given a far larger clone one base away. CDR3: CASSFSQETQFF. As DNA, the CDR3 is TGCGCCAGCAGCTTCTCCCAAGAGACCCAGTTCTTC. The V and J genes are TRBV5-1 and TRBJ2-1, with D unclear. The V and J ends lost 2 bases and 13 bases respectively, with 13 bases between them. The germline CDR1 and CDR2 sequences are SGHRS and YFSETQ. This CDR3 has 12 residues.

Details on this clonotype: One end of the junction is discordant with germline, which a read error may explain. The chain links TRBV9 to TRBJ1-2; D not resolved. The length of the CDR3 is 15 residues. Germline CDR1 is SGDLS and CDR2 is YYNGEE. The CDR3 loop reads CASSVEASRSYGHTF. CDR3 nucleotides: TGTGCCAGCAGCGTAGAAGCCTCGCGCAGCTATGGCCACACCTTC.

This clonotype was counted at least ten times. The chain is built from TRBV30 and TRBJ2-7; 10 bases map to TRBD2. With V trimmed by 0 bases and J by 2 bases, 7 bases remained unmatched. The CDR3 loop spans 16 amino acids. Germline V gene sequence: CDR1 GTSNPN, CDR2 SVGIG (reference sequence). CDR3 loop: CAWSVGGTSVAYEQYF. The DNA for the CDR3 is TGTGCCTGGAGTGTCGGCGGGACTAGCGTGGCCTACGAGCAGTACTTC.

This clonotype has more than one count but fewer than ten. One end of the junction fails to match germline, which may point to a read error. This chain joins TRBV5-4 and TRBJ2-7, with TRBD2 matching 9 bases. The germline V gene encodes CDR1 SGHNT and CDR2 YYREEE (reference sequence). This CDR3 is 15 amino acids long. CDR3 protein: CANSLAVAGAYEQYF. The CDR3 coding sequence is TGTGCCAACAGCTTGGCGGTAGCGGGGGCTTACGAGCAGTACTTC.

The sample holds a few counts of this clonotype. The chain links TRBV2 to TRBJ2-2; tentative D call: TRBD2 (5 bases). CDR1 SNHLY and CDR2 FYNNEI come from the germline V gene. Trimming shortened V by 3 bases and J by 3 bases, and 11 bases separated the two germline ends. The CDR3 is 15 residues long. The CDR3 loop reads CASSEWRADTGELFF. The DNA of the CDR3 is TGTGCCAGCAGTGAGTGGCGGGCGGACACCGGGGAGCTGTTTTTT.

The J gene is TRBJ2-3, the V gene TRBV5-1; TRBD2 aligns across 7 bases. With V trimmed by 0 bases and J by 1 base, 14 bases remained unmatched. Germline V gives CDR1 SGHRS, CDR2 YFSETQ. The CDR3 runs to 19 residues. CDR3 sequence reads: CASSLGLEGGPDGTDTQYF. For the CDR3, the DNA is TGCGCCAGCAGCTTGGGACTAGAGGGAGGGCCAGATGGCACAGATACGCAGTATTTT.

This clonotype counts as medium-sized. The chain uses TRBV5-1 and TRBJ1-1; no clear D. The V and J ends lost 2 bases and 1 base respectively, with 6 bases between them. The CDR3 spans 13 residues. Per germline, CDR1 SGHRS and CDR2 YFSETQ. The CDR3 sequence is CASSFMANTEAFF. In DNA, the CDR3 is TGCGCCAGCAGCTTTATGGCGAACACTGAAGCTTTCTTT.

The V call is TRBV2, the J call TRBJ2-2, with 12 bases that match TRBD2. V shed 6 bases and J 3 bases; nucleotides not matched to a gene: 11. The germline V gene has CDR1 SNHLY and CDR2 FYNNEI. The CDR3 has 18 residues. The chain's CDR3 is CASSDARLAGADTGELFF. The CDR3 bases are TGTGCCAGCAGCGACGCACGACTAGCGGGGGCCGACACCGGGGAGCTGTTTTTT.

Points on this clonotype: The junction shows a germline mismatch at one end, possibly a read error. The J gene is TRBJ1-4, the V gene TRBV10-3; D gene ambiguous. The CDR3 consists of 13 residues. Germline CDR1 ENHRY, CDR2 SYGVKD. In nucleotides, the CDR3 is TGCGCCATCAGTTGGACTGAGAATGAAAAACTGCTTTTT. Translating gives CAISWTENEKLLF.

Concerning this clonotype itself: Because the CDR3 is missing its conserved closing phenylalanine or tryptophan, this is likely a read error. Because the CDR3's place on the DNA is in doubt, the DNA is left out and the CDR3 is given as listed by TCRdb. V usage is TRBV25-1 and J usage is TRBJ2-1; TRBD1, as called in the table, went unchecked against the DNA. From its first to its last residue, the CDR3 has 16 amino acids. Per germline, CDR1 MGHDK and CDR2 SYGVNS. This CDR3 is CASSESKQGMWNEQLL.

The chain couples TRBV13 to TRBJ2-7; TRBD1 agrees at 7 bases. The junction had 6 bases not matched to a gene; V was cut back by 5 bases and J by 2 bases. The germline CDR1 and CDR2 sequences are PRHDT and FYEKMQ (reference sequence). The CDR3 consists of 14 residues. CDR3: CASSQTGQAYEQYF. CDR3 bases: TGTGCCAGCAGCCAAACAGGACAGGCCTACGAGCAGTACTTC. The entire variable domain, with the rest obtained from reference TRBV13 and TRBJ2-7, is as follows: AAGVIQSPRHLIKEKRETATLKCYPIPRHDTVYWYQQGPGQDPQFLISFYEKMQSDKGSIPDRFSAQQFSDYHSELNMSSLELGDSALYFCASSQTGQAYEQYFGPGTRLTVT.

This chain joins TRBV11-2 and TRBJ2-7; D is tentatively TRBD1 or TRBD2 (5 bases each). Trimming took off 3 bases at V and 3 bases at J, with 9 bases between the two ends. This CDR3 spans 13 amino acids. Germline values: CDR1 SGHAT, CDR2 FQNNGV. This chain's CDR3 is CASSLGPNYEQYF. CDR3 DNA: TGTGCCAGCAGCTTGGGACCAAACTACGAGCAGTACTTC. Based on the CDR3 plus reference TRBV11-2 and TRBJ2-7, the full variable domain is EAGVAQSPRYKIIEKRQSVAFWCNPISGHATLYWYQQILGQGPKLLIQFQNNGVVDDSQLPKDRFSAERLKGVDSTLKIQPAKLEDSAVYLCASSLGPNYEQYFGPGTRLTVT.

This clonotype appeared a single time. The rearrangement uses TRBV27 and TRBJ1-2, with D perhaps matching TRBD1 (6 bases). This CDR3 has 14 residues. CDR1 and CDR2 from the germline V gene are MNHEY and SMNVEV (reference sequence). CDR3 amino acids: CVGSIDPAGDGYTF. The DNA for the CDR3 is TGTGTCGGCAGTATTGACCCGGCAGGGGACGGCTACACCTTC.

V and J are TRBV9 and TRBJ2-3; TRBD1 matches 8 bases. CDR1 is SGDLS, CDR2 YYNGEE, per germline. J gave up 3 bases and V 3 bases, and 9 bases lay outside the gene matches. The CDR3 extends over 16 amino acids. As DNA, the CDR3 is TGTGCCAGCAGCGAGATGGACAGGGATCGGACAGATACGCAGTATTTT. Translated: CASSEMDRDRTDTQYF. The full variable domain, with the rest looked up from reference TRBV9 and TRBJ2-3, is DSGVTQTPKHLITATGQRVTLRCSPRSGDLSVYWYQQSLDQGLQFLIQYYNGEERAKGNILERFSAQQFPDLHSELNLSSLELGDSALYFCASSEMDRDRTDTQYFGPGTRLTVL.

Only a few counts were recorded for this clonotype. The chain joins TRBV19 to TRBJ1-2; no clear D. V lost 5 bases and J lost 3, with 10 bases in between. CDR1 and CDR2 (germline): LNHDA, SQIVND (reference sequence). The CDR3 contains 13 residues. The CDR3 nucleotides are TGTGCCAGTAGTTTCCGTCCAGACTATGGCTACACCTTC. Residues: CASSFRPDYGYTF.

This clonotype was seen a few times. The junction and the germline gene differ at one end; a read error may be behind it. The chain has TRBV11-3 and TRBJ2-7; D might be TRBD2 (7 bases). Germline V gives CDR1 SGHNT, CDR2 YENEEA. This CDR3 has 14 residues. The CDR3 is CASSQSTGGYKQYF. CDR3 DNA: TGTGCCAGCAGCCAATCTACGGGGGGCTACAAGCAGTACTTC.

This clonotype came up a few times. J is TRBJ2-2 and V is TRBV24-1; D might be TRBD2 (6 bases). There are 20 residues in the CDR3. Trimming shortened V by 4 bases and J by 1 base, and 24 bases separated the two germline ends. Germline V CDR1 and CDR2: KGHDR, SFDVKD. This CDR3 is CATSDPLASGVSGNTGELFF. The CDR3 nucleotides read TGTGCCACCAGTGACCCACTAGCCTCGGGGGTTAGTGGGAACACCGGGGAGCTGTTTTTT.

Details on this clonotype: In this CDR3 the conserved last residue, phenylalanine or tryptophan, is missing, so a read error is likely. The chain is built from TRBV9 and TRBJ2-1, with 7 nucleotides matching TRBD1. Germline V gene lookup returns CDR1 SGDLS and CDR2 YYNGEE. This CDR3 comprises 14 residues. The ends lost 2 bases at V and 6 bases at J; junction bases unmatched: 5. CDR3 amino acids: CASSVQTGFNEQFL. The CDR3 DNA reads as TGTGCCAGCAGCGTCCAGACAGGGTTCAATGAGCAGTTCCTC.

V gene TRBV12-3 or TRBV12-4 combines with J gene TRBJ2-1; D is possibly TRBD2 (7 bases). The CDR3 contains 15 residues. The ends were cut back, 6 bases at V and 7 bases at J, with 19 bases in the middle. This CDR3 is CASRAGRGLVNEQFF. The CDR3 nucleotides read TGTGCCAGCAGAGCGGGGAGGGGGTTGGTGAATGAGCAGTTCTTC.

On this clonotype itself: This is likely a read error, given that the CDR3 carries no conserved phenylalanine or tryptophan at its end. This chain uses TRBV10-3 with TRBJ2-1, with D possibly being TRBD2 (5 bases). There are 13 residues in the CDR3. Germline values: CDR1 ENHRY, CDR2 SYGVKD. As DNA, the CDR3 is TGTGCCATCAGTGTGGACTCCGACAATGAGCAGTTCTTA. Its translation is CAISVDSDNEQFL.

The V gene is TRBV6-4, the J gene TRBJ1-1; D remains ambiguous. The germline CDR1 and CDR2 sequences are MRHNA and SNTAGT. This CDR3 has 13 residues. V lost 6 bases to trimming and J lost 4 bases, with 12 bases between them. The CDR3 sequence: CASRDQAATEAFF. CDR3 DNA: TGTGCCAGCAGAGACCAGGCGGCCACTGAAGCTTTCTTT.

The chain joins TRBV7-7 to TRBJ2-1; TRBD2 matches at 9 bases. Unmatched junction bases numbered 9, after V lost 5 bases and J lost 7 bases. The CDR3 length is 15 residues. CDR1 SSHAT and CDR2 FNYEAQ come from the germline V gene (reference sequence). CDR3: CASSLGTSMANEQFF. The CDR3, as DNA: TGTGCCAGCAGCCTTGGGACTAGCATGGCGAATGAGCAGTTCTTC.

This clonotype was observed a handful of times. The V gene is TRBV30, the J gene TRBJ2-7; 7 bases map to TRBD1. There are 16 residues in the CDR3. V trimming: 0 bases; J trimming: 0 bases; junction bases outside the gene matches: 8. Germline loops: CDR1 GTSNPN, CDR2 SVGIG (reference sequence). The CDR3 here is CAWSVQGTGGSYEQYF. CDR3 coding DNA: TGTGCCTGGAGTGTACAGGGGACCGGCGGCTCCTACGAGCAGTACTTC.